These 12 T cell receptor beta chains share one sample of origin, sequenced in a study of cytomegalovirus exposure and HLA in healthy donors (dated by TCRdb to about 2017). Libraries were made using the immunoSEQ multiplex PCR assay. For the multiplex PCR, a mixture combining 60 forward primers for TCR Vbeta segments and 13 reverse primers for TCR Jbeta segments was used. The clones in this table, taken by TCRdb from immuneACCESS, are in-frame only. Not every clone is retained; where verified, under half of the shortfall comes from an unresolved V gene, and the cause of the rest is unknown. Recorded for this sample are 80,000 to 100,000 clones; more than 70% of them occurred a single time. The top ten hold 9.5% to 13% of the sample. Sequenced input: PBMCs. The receptor source for this set is a young man in good health and CMV-seropositive.

This clone showed up just once. This sequence joins TRBV27 and TRBJ2-5, with 9 bases aligning to TRBD2. Trimming cost V 2 bases and J 3 bases; bases outside gene matches: 7. CDR1 and CDR2 (germline): MNHEY, SMNVEV (reference sequence). CDR3 length: 16 amino acids. DNA for the CDR3: TGTGCCAGCAGTTTAAGAGGTAGCGGGGGAGAAGAGACCCAGTACTTC. This gives the protein CASSLRGSGGEETQYF.

The V call is TRBV7-9, the J call TRBJ1-1; no definite D call. In germline, CDR1 is SEHNR, CDR2 FQNEAQ (reference sequence). V lost 3 bases and J lost 8, with 10 bases in between. This CDR3 has 12 residues. This CDR3 reads CASSLSGSEAFF. The CDR3 coding sequence is TGTGCCAGCAGCTTGTCAGGCTCAGAAGCTTTCTTT. The entire variable domain, with the rest obtained from reference TRBV7-9 and TRBJ1-1, is as follows: DTGVSQNPRHKITKRGQNVTFRCDPISEHNRLYWYRQTLGQGPEFLTYFQNEAQLEKSRLLSDRFSAERPKGSFSTLEIQRTEQGDSAMYLCASSLSGSEAFFGQGTRLTVV.

J is TRBJ1-6 and V is TRBV27; TRBD1 matches at 8 bases. Germline CDR1 and CDR2: MNHEY and SMNVEV (reference sequence). J lost 7 bases, V lost 3 bases, and 11 bases had no gene match. This CDR3 has 17 amino acids. In DNA, the CDR3 is TGTGCCAGCAGTTTTGGGGGGCAGGGGGCGAGGAATTCACCCCTCCACTTT. This gives the protein CASSFGGQGARNSPLHF.

V is TRBV27 and J is TRBJ2-7; 11 bases agree with TRBD2. CDR1 and CDR2 from the germline V gene are MNHEY and SMNVEV (reference sequence). The trim removed 5 bases at V and 2 bases at J, leaving 11 bases unmatched. The CDR3 length is 17 residues. The CDR3 sequence: CASSATSGGFLTYEQYF. The DNA of the CDR3 is TGTGCCAGCAGTGCAACTAGCGGGGGATTCCTAACCTACGAGCAGTACTTC.

The V and J genes are TRBV5-1 and TRBJ2-1; weak D call: TRBD2 (6 bases). V lost 3 bases and J 1 base, leaving 17 bases between the germline ends. Looked up from germline, CDR1 is SGHRS and CDR2 is YFSETQ. This CDR3 contains 17 residues. CDR3 region: CASSSTSSSISYNEQFF. The DNA for the CDR3 is TGCGCCAGCAGCTCCACTAGCTCTAGCATTTCCTACAATGAGCAGTTCTTC.

The genes are TRBV9 and TRBJ1-1; 11 nucleotides agree with TRBD1. V was clipped by 3 bases and J by 5 bases; unmatched bases: 15. The CDR3 is made up of 18 amino acids. Germline V gene lookup returns CDR1 SGDLS and CDR2 YYNGEE. CDR3 loop: CASSDNSGDRDRGTEAFF. As DNA, the CDR3 is TGTGCCAGCAGCGACAACAGCGGGGACCGGGACAGGGGGACTGAAGCTTTCTTT.

J is TRBJ1-6 and V is TRBV7-6; D perhaps matches TRBD1 (5 bases). The V and J ends lost 5 bases and 6 bases respectively, with 11 bases between them. The CDR3 totals 14 residues. Germline CDR1 SGHVS, CDR2 FNYEAQ. The CDR3 here is CASSIGQGNSPLHF. The CDR3 bases are TGTGCCAGCAGCATCGGCCAGGGTAATTCACCCCTCCACTTT.

A remark on this clone: One junction end disagrees with the germline gene, perhaps due to a read error. This sequence joins TRBV7-8 and TRBJ1-5; TRBD1 aligns across 7 bases. The CDR3 totals 18 residues. Germline lookup yields CDR1 SGHVS and CDR2 FQNEAQ. CDR3 loop: CASSLARQGVGSNRPQHF. In nucleotides, the CDR3 is TGTGCCAGCAGCTTAGCGCGGCAGGGGGTAGGGAGCAATCGGCCCCAGCATTTT.

The gene calls are TRBV5-4 and TRBJ2-7; 10 positions match TRBD1. Germline V gene sequence: CDR1 SGHNT, CDR2 YYREEE (reference sequence). The CDR3 sequence is 14 residues long. With 1 base clipped from V and 6 bases from J, the junction kept 4 bases outside the gene matches. CDR3 sequence: CASSLKTGGFEQYF. The CDR3 nucleotides are TGTGCCAGCAGCTTGAAGACAGGGGGCTTCGAGCAGTACTTC.

The chain links TRBV7-9 to TRBJ1-1, with a tentative D call TRBD1 (6 bases). This CDR3 comprises 19 residues. The germline V gene has CDR1 SEHNR and CDR2 FQNEAQ (reference sequence). Trimming removed 1 base at V and 2 bases at J, with 23 bases between. The CDR3 spells CASSLVIKFSGHSNTEAFF. CDR3 coding DNA: TGTGCCAGCAGCTTAGTTATTAAATTCTCGGGACACTCAAACACTGAAGCTTTCTTT.

This clone was found a few times. The chain joins TRBV10-2 to TRBJ1-5; D is possibly TRBD1 (6 bases). Germline V gene lookup returns CDR1 WSHSY and CDR2 SAAADI. There are 13 residues in the CDR3. V dropped 4 bases and J dropped 5 bases, with 9 bases sitting between them. The CDR3 bases are TGCGCCAGCAGTGCTCAGGGGTATCAGCCCCAGCATTTT. This translates into CASSAQGYQPQHF.

This chain connects TRBV29-1 to TRBJ2-2; the D gene is possibly TRBD2 (6 bases). Trimming left V 7 bases short and J 7 bases short, with 10 bases between. The CDR3 runs to 11 residues. Germline CDR1 SQVTM, CDR2 ANQGSEA. The CDR3 DNA reads as TGCAGCGGGGGAGGAGGCGGGGAGCTGTTTTTT. Amino acids: CSGGGGGELFF.